The rows below give T cell receptor beta chains drawn from one sample of a study of cytomegalovirus exposure and HLA in healthy donors. Here immunoSEQ multiplex PCR was the method, and the copy in TCRdb shows in-frame clones only, minus some. Found here are approximately 130,000 clones, more than 80% of them singletons; the top ten hold under 7.5%. What was sequenced was PBMCs. The receptors here all came from a woman in her 30s in good health and CMV-seropositive. Both conserved end residues are part of each CDR3. D genes are given only for firm matches. Some rows mark clone size as missing; the rest say once, few, many or name a class of expanded clone.

. | TRBJ2-7 | TRBV4-1 | . | CASSQDGPSEALYEQYF | TGCGCCAGCAGCCAAGATGGGCCTAGCGAAGCCCTCTACGAGCAGTACTTC
. | TRBJ1-2 | TRBV6-1 | . | CASNQRGGGGYTF | TGTGCCAGCAACCAAAGGGGGGGAGGTGGCTACACCTTC
. | TRBJ1-1 | TRBV5-1 | . | CASSLEARGSTEAFF | TGCGCCAGCAGCTTGGAAGCCAGGGGAAGCACTGAAGCTTTCTTT
. | TRBJ1-1 | TRBV28 | . | CASSLWGAAEAFF | TGTGCCAGCAGTTTATGGGGGGCCGCTGAAGCTTTCTTT
. | TRBJ2-5 | TRBV5-6 | TRBD1 | CASSLAVTGGETQYF | TGTGCCAGCAGCTTGGCTGTGACAGGGGGAGAGACCCAGTACTTC
. | TRBJ1-3 | TRBV30 | . | CAWSAAGGAGFSGNTIYF | TGTGCCTGGAGCGCTGCGGGGGGGGCGGGCTTCTCTGGAAACACCATATATTTT
once | TRBJ2-7 | TRBV5-4 | TRBD2 | CASSLAERGRDEQYF | TGTGCCAGCAGCTTGGCCGAGCGGGGGAGGGACGAGCAGTACTTC
. | TRBJ1-6 | TRBV6-6 | . | CASSPLSGRSFF | TGTGCCAGCAGTCCCCTTTCGGGTCGCTCATTCTTT
. | TRBJ1-2 | TRBV9 | TRBD1 | CASSVAQGAHGYTF | TGTGCCAGCAGCGTAGCCCAGGGGGCGCATGGCTACACCTTC
. | TRBJ2-7 | TRBV10-3 | . | CAISDRRGNEQYF | TGTGCCATCAGCGATCGTAGGGGGAACGAGCAGTACTTC
once | TRBJ2-3 | TRBV6-6 | . | CASSGPGTDTQYF | TGTGCCAGCAGTGGGCCAGGCACAGATACGCAGTATTTT
. | TRBJ2-7 | TRBV7-2 | TRBD2 | CASSLWTSSYEQYF | TGTGCCAGCAGCTTATGGACTAGCTCCTACGAGCAGTACTTC
. | TRBJ2-7 | TRBV2 | . | CASSDNSYEQYF | TGTGCCAGCAGTGATAACAGCTACGAGCAGTACTTC
. | TRBJ1-3 | TRBV15 | TRBD1 | CATQGGPVSGNTIYF | TGTGCCACTCAAGGGGGCCCAGTCTCTGGAAACACCATATATTTT
. | TRBJ2-2 | TRBV6-6 | . | CASSYGAGRGTGELFF | TGTGCCAGCAGTTACGGGGCGGGAAGGGGCACCGGGGAGCTGTTTTTT
few | TRBJ2-1 | TRBV7-9 | . | CASSLGSGIPYNEQFF | TGTGCCAGCAGCTTAGGGTCAGGGATCCCTTACAATGAGCAGTTCTTC
. | TRBJ2-3 | TRBV27 | TRBD2 | CASGREDTDTQYF | TGTGCCAGCGGGCGGGAGGATACAGATACGCAGTATTTT
. | TRBJ1-4 | TRBV7-9 | . | CASSLMEGEKLFF | TGTGCCAGCAGCTTAATGGAGGGGGAAAAACTGTTTTTT
. | TRBJ1-2 | TRBV20-1 | TRBD1 | CSVQGPYGYTF | TGCAGTGTACAGGGGCCTTATGGCTACACCTTC
. | TRBJ1-5 | TRBV5-1 | . | CASRLTVYSNQPQHF | TGCGCCAGCAGACTCACGGTGTATAGCAATCAGCCCCAGCATTTT
. | TRBJ2-3 | TRBV5-1 | TRBD1 | CASSPLQGAGTDTQYF | TGCGCCAGCAGCCCGCTACAGGGGGCTGGCACAGATACGCAGTATTTT
once | TRBJ2-1 | TRBV2 | . | CASGGTPIPYNEQFF | TGTGCCAGCGGGGGGACCCCAATTCCATACAATGAGCAGTTCTTC
. | TRBJ1-4 | TRBV7-9 | TRBD1 | CASSLDRVGKNEKLFF | TGTGCCAGCAGCCTTGACAGGGTTGGGAAAAATGAAAAACTGTTTTTT
few | TRBJ1-3 | TRBV5-4 | . | CASSLQGGNTIYF | TGTGCCAGCAGCTTGCAGGGTGGAAACACCATATATTTT
. | TRBJ2-7 | TRBV29-1 | . | CSVGQALTYEQHF | TGCAGCGTTGGGCAGGCCCTAACCTACGAGCAGCACTTC
. | TRBJ2-3 | TRBV1 | . | CTSSQVWTSGGDSTDTQYF | TGCACCAGCAGCCAAGTTTGGACTAGCGGGGGTGATAGCACAGATACGCAGTATTTT
. | TRBJ1-5 | TRBV5-6 | . | CASSQGTKGGQPQHF | TGTGCCAGCAGCCAGGGGACAAAAGGGGGTCAGCCCCAGCATTTT
. | TRBJ1-5 | TRBV27 | TRBD1 | CASSSLSGQGSNQPQHF | TGTGCCAGCAGTTCCCTCTCGGGACAGGGGAGCAATCAGCCCCAGCATTTT
. | TRBJ2-2 | TRBV29-1 | TRBD2 | CSVAEGGDTGELFF | TGCAGCGTTGCCGAGGGAGGGGACACCGGGGAGCTGTTTTTT
. | TRBJ1-5 | TRBV2 | . | CASTGGGKSNQPQHF | TGTGCCAGCACCGGCGGGGGTAAGAGCAATCAGCCCCAGCATTTT
. | TRBJ2-5 | TRBV10-3 | TRBD1 | CAIRQGATQETQYF | TGTGCCATCAGACAGGGGGCTACCCAAGAGACCCAGTACTTC
. | TRBJ2-2 | TRBV10-3 | TRBD2 | CAILGTSGSKGTGELFF | TGTGCCATCCTGGGGACTAGCGGGAGCAAAGGGACCGGGGAGCTGTTTTTT
. | TRBJ1-4 | TRBV7-9 | . | CSSSLPNEKLFF | TGTTCCAGCAGCCTCCCTAATGAAAAACTGTTTTTT
. | TRBJ1-1 | TRBV28 | . | CASSLRATEAFF | TGTGCCAGCAGCCTCAGGGCTACTGAAGCTTTCTTT
. | TRBJ1-5 | TRBV28 | . | CATEDYSNQPQHF | TGTGCCACCGAGGACTATAGCAATCAGCCCCAGCATTTT